Following are 25 T cell receptor beta chains from one sample sequenced in a study of early T cells in non-severe SARS-CoV-2 infection. TCRdb itself ran the 5' RACE reads through MiXCR, one entry per CDR3 protein. The sample includes around 76,000 distinct CDR3 sequences, about 11% seen only once; the top ten take roughly 4.7%. Sequenced sample: whole blood. The receptors were gathered from an adult who was a healthcare worker with PCR-confirmed SARS-CoV-2 infection or an uninfected control (not recorded which).

Notes on this clonotype: Germline and junction disagree at one end, which may indicate a read error. The chain employs TRBV12-3 or TRBV12-4 and TRBJ1-5, with D possibly matching TRBD1 (5 bases). The CDR3 runs 14 residues. Here the CDR3 DNA reads TGTGCCAGCAGCGACAGTTCGCGCAATCGGCCCCAGCATTTT. This gives the protein CASSDSSRNRPQHF.

This clonotype was detected only a few times. The chain links TRBV5-1 to TRBJ2-7, with 7 bases that match TRBD1. This CDR3 has 15 residues. The germline V gene has CDR1 SGHRS and CDR2 YFSETQ. The junction had 3 bases not matched to a gene; V was cut back by 0 bases and J by 0 bases. Written as DNA, the CDR3 is TGCGCCAGCAGCTTGGGCGACAGGGCCTCCTACGAGCAGTACTTC. It translates to CASSLGDRASYEQYF.

This sequence joins TRBV6-5 and TRBJ2-7; tentative D call: TRBD2 (5 bases). This CDR3 comprises 13 residues. With 2 bases removed from V and 6 bases from J, the gap between germline ends came to 11 bases. Germline CDR1 MNHEY, CDR2 SVGAGI. CDR3 amino acids: CASSYGRASEQYF. DNA of the CDR3: TGTGCCAGCAGTTACGGGCGGGCCAGCGAGCAGTACTTC.

This clonotype was detected many times. The chain is built from TRBV6-5 and TRBJ1-5; D call uncertain. Germline loops: CDR1 MNHEY, CDR2 SVGAGI. The germline V and J ends were trimmed by 8 bases and 7 bases, with 12 bases remaining between them. The CDR3 totals 12 residues. CDR3 residues: CASWREGQPQHF. In DNA, the CDR3 is TGTGCCAGCTGGAGGGAAGGGCAGCCCCAGCATTTT.

This clonotype was detected a few times. This sequence joins TRBV7-2 and TRBJ1-5, with TRBD1 matching over 9 bases. The V segment lost 4 bases and the J segment 0 bases; nucleotides outside the gene matches: 4. Germline V lookup: CDR1 SGHTA, CDR2 FQGNSA. The CDR3 totals 16 residues. The CDR3 DNA reads as TGTGCCAGCAGCTCAATGGGACAGGGTAGCAATCAGCCCCAGCATTTT. It yields the protein CASSSMGQGSNQPQHF.

This chain uses TRBV11-1 with TRBJ2-1; either TRBD1 or TRBD2 may supply D (6 bases each). This CDR3 contains 15 residues. The V end lost 0 bases, the J end lost 2 bases, and 8 bases lay between the germline ends. Germline lookup yields CDR1 SGHAT and CDR2 FQDESV (reference sequence). CDR3 sequence reads: CASSLAGGPYNEQFF. CDR3 coding DNA: TGTGCCAGCAGCTTAGCGGGGGGCCCCTACAATGAGCAGTTCTTC.

This clonotype was recorded many times. The chain employs TRBV10-3 and TRBJ1-1; D possibly corresponds to TRBD1 (6 bases). Germline CDR1 reads ENHRY; CDR2 reads SYGVKD. The length of the CDR3 is 18 residues. Trimming shortened V by 2 bases and J by 1 base, and 20 bases separated the two germline ends. CDR3 nucleotide sequence: TGTGCCATCAGTGAGCTACACCCGGGACAAGTAAAGAACACTGAAGCTTTCTTT. Amino acids: CAISELHPGQVKNTEAFF.

This clonotype was found many times. This rearrangement joins TRBV20-1 to TRBJ2-7; no reliable D call. The V end was cut by 0 bases, the J end by 0 bases, with 12 bases between. CDR3 length: 15 amino acids. Germline CDR1 is DFQATT and CDR2 is SNEGSKA (reference sequence). CDR3 amino acids: CSARDSGVPSYEQYF. CDR3 bases: TGCAGTGCTAGAGATTCAGGCGTACCCTCCTACGAGCAGTACTTC.

On this clonotype itself: With a much larger clone just one base away, this may be a read error. V usage is TRBV6-2 or TRBV6-3 and J usage is TRBJ1-2; D remains ambiguous. The V gene's germline CDR1 is MNHEY and CDR2 SVGEGT. This CDR3 contains 14 residues. V lost 4 bases and J lost 0, with 9 bases in between. For the CDR3, the DNA is TGTGCCAGCAGTTTCGGACGGTCTAACTATGGCTACACCTTC. Its protein product is CASSFGRSNYGYTF.

This rearrangement joins TRBV24-1 to TRBJ2-3; D perhaps matches TRBD1 (6 bases). This CDR3 spans 16 amino acids. Germline V CDR1 and CDR2: KGHDR, SFDVKD. The V and J ends lost 3 bases and 5 bases respectively, with 17 bases between them. CDR3 loop: CATSDPQGRLGDTQYF. The CDR3 nucleotides read TGTGCCACCAGTGATCCGCAGGGGCGACTGGGAGATACGCAGTATTTT.

Many counts were recorded for this clonotype. V usage is TRBV15 and J usage is TRBJ2-1; TRBD2 aligns across 13 bases. Germline V gives CDR1 LNHNV, CDR2 YYDKDF (reference sequence). The CDR3 has 17 residues. Trimming at V came to 2 bases and at J to 5 bases, leaving 6 bases not matched to a gene. CDR3 amino acids: CATSRRGLAGIHNEQFF. CDR3 bases: TGTGCCACCAGCAGAAGGGGACTAGCGGGGATCCACAATGAGCAGTTCTTC. The complete variable domain, with remaining parts taken from reference TRBV15 and TRBJ2-1, reads DAMVIQNPRYQVTQFGKPVTLSCSQTLNHNVMYWYQQKSSQAPKLLFHYYDKDFNNEADTPDNFQSRRPNTSFCFLDIRSPGLGDTAMYLCATSRRGLAGIHNEQFFGPGTRLTVL.

This clonotype has a handful of counts. The gene calls are TRBV29-1 and TRBJ2-7; D remains unclear. V was pared by 7 bases and J by 3 bases, with 22 bases between. The CDR3 loop spans 15 amino acids. Germline V gene sequence: CDR1 SQVTM, CDR2 ANQGSEA. As DNA, the CDR3 is TGCAGCGCCATAGGTCCCCGCAGGAACTTCTACGAGCAGTACTTC. It specifies CSAIGPRRNFYEQYF.

This clonotype was observed at least ten times. The chain is built from TRBV7-9 and TRBJ1-1; possible D gene TRBD1, 6 bases. V was pared by 1 base and J by 4 bases, with 7 bases between. The CDR3 consists of 13 residues. From germline, CDR1 is SEHNR and CDR2 FQNEAQ (reference sequence). The CDR3: CASSLEGGTEAFF. CDR3 sequence (DNA): TGTGCCAGCAGCTTAGAAGGGGGCACTGAAGCTTTCTTT.

This clonotype was counted ten times or more. This chain joins TRBV20-1 and TRBJ2-3, with D hard to call. The CDR3 sequence is 11 residues long. Germline lookup yields CDR1 DFQATT and CDR2 SNEGSKA (reference sequence). Trimming stripped 5 bases from V and 3 bases from J, with 6 bases between. CDR3 in DNA: TGCAGTGCTGGGCGGACAGATACGCAGTATTTT. Translating gives CSAGRTDTQYF.

This clonotype showed up just a few times. This rearrangement joins TRBV5-4 to TRBJ1-2, with 7 bases matching TRBD1. The CDR3 has 17 residues. V was pared by 2 bases and J by 3 bases, with 13 bases of the junction left unmatched. Germline V gene data show CDR1 as SGHNT and CDR2 as YYREEE (reference sequence). The CDR3 here is CASSFTGVYVLDYGYTF. CDR3 nucleotide sequence: TGTGCCAGCAGCTTCACAGGGGTATATGTGTTAGACTATGGCTACACCTTC. Complete variable domain (other parts from reference TRBV5-4 and TRBJ1-2): ETGVTQSPTHLIKTRGQQVTLRCSSQSGHNTVSWYQQALGQGPQFIFQYYREEENGRGNFPPRFSGLQFPNYSSELNVNALELDDSALYLCASSFTGVYVLDYGYTFGSGTRLTVV.

V gene TRBV7-2 combines with J gene TRBJ2-3, with TRBD2 identical over 12 bases. The CDR3 has 18 amino acids. The germline V gene encodes CDR1 SGHTA and CDR2 FQGNSA. With 5 bases clipped from V and 5 bases from J, the junction kept 14 bases outside the gene matches. The CDR3 nucleotides read TGTGCCAGCAGCCCGCGACTAGCGGGGGCCCGGCTGGGAGATACGCAGTATTTT. The encoded protein is CASSPRLAGARLGDTQYF.

This clonotype was detected only a few times. The chain links TRBV7-9 to TRBJ1-1; 10 bases line up with TRBD1. V gave up 5 bases and J gave up 8 bases; unmatched junction bases: 5. Germline lookup yields CDR1 SEHNR and CDR2 FQNEAQ (reference sequence). The CDR3 sequence is 13 residues long. In nucleotides, the CDR3 is TGTGCCAGCAGCGCCCGGGACAGGGGCGAAGCTTTCTTT. It translates to CASSARDRGEAFF.

This clonotype was counted ten times or more. The chain employs TRBV20-1 and TRBJ2-1, with D possibly being TRBD1 or TRBD2 (6 bases each). Trimming stripped 6 bases from V and 6 bases from J, with 18 bases between. The CDR3 has 14 amino acids. Germline-derived CDR1 and CDR2 are DFQATT and SNEGSKA (reference sequence). CDR3 nucleotide sequence: TGCAGTGCGCTGGGGGGCGCAGACCGCAATGAGCAGTTCTTC. As protein: CSALGGADRNEQFF.

About this clonotype itself: A read error may be the cause here, since a much bigger clone is one base away. This chain uses TRBV10-3 with TRBJ1-4; TRBD1 matches 7 bases. CDR1 is ENHRY and CDR2 is SYGVKD in the germline V gene. This CDR3 has 15 residues. In DNA form, the CDR3 reads TGTGCCACCAAAGGAACAGGGGATTACGATGAAAAACCGTTTTTT. Translating gives CATKGTGDYDEKPFF.

This clonotype has a count of ten or more. The chain is built from TRBV20-1 and TRBJ1-4; D is unclear. Trimming took off 3 bases at V and 5 bases at J, with 7 bases between the two ends. This CDR3 is built from 12 residues. Per germline, CDR1 DFQATT and CDR2 SNEGSKA (reference sequence). Here the CDR3 reads CSASPVNEKLFF. The DNA of the CDR3 is TGCAGTGCTAGTCCGGTGAATGAAAAACTGTTTTTT.

This clonotype was seen a handful of times. This chain links TRBV29-1 with TRBJ1-4; D perhaps matches TRBD1 (5 bases). V lost 3 bases, J lost 5 bases, and 10 bases lay in between. The CDR3 is made up of 13 amino acids. The germline gives CDR1 SQVTM, CDR2 ANQGSEA. The CDR3 DNA reads as TGCAGCGTTGATCTGGCAGGGAATGAAAAACTGTTTTTT. As protein: CSVDLAGNEKLFF.

V is TRBV5-6 and J is TRBJ1-5; maybe TRBD1 (5 bases). CDR1 SGHDT and CDR2 YYEEEE come from the germline V gene. The CDR3 sequence is 17 residues long. Trimming stripped 4 bases from V and 0 bases from J, with 17 bases between. CDR3 sequence reads: CASSTNRDGYSNQPQHF. The CDR3, as DNA: TGTGCCAGCAGCACTAACCGGGACGGCTATAGCAATCAGCCCCAGCATTTT.

V usage is TRBV5-4 and J usage is TRBJ2-1; 8 bases map to TRBD2. The CDR3 is made up of 15 amino acids. The ends lost 0 bases at V and 4 bases at J; junction bases unmatched: 3. Per the germline V gene, CDR1 is SGHNT and CDR2 is YYREEE (reference sequence). CDR3 in DNA: TGTGCCAGCAGCTTGGGTAGCGGGGAGTACAATGAGCAGTTCTTC. It yields the protein CASSLGSGEYNEQFF.

This clonotype was seen at least ten times. The J gene is TRBJ2-5, the V gene TRBV20-1; 7 bases are a match to TRBD2. Germline trimming cut 4 bases from V and 5 bases from J; bases unmatched to any gene: 10. Germline CDR1 is DFQATT and CDR2 is SNEGSKA (reference sequence). This CDR3 has 14 amino acids. CDR3 residues: CSANLGGAQETQYF. The CDR3 DNA reads TGCAGTGCTAACTTGGGAGGGGCCCAGGAGACCCAGTACTTC.

This clonotype showed up many times. This chain links TRBV9 with TRBJ1-2, with D tentatively TRBD1 (5 bases). Trimming left V 0 bases short and J 3 bases short, with 9 bases between. The CDR3 length is 14 residues. From germline, CDR1 is SGDLS and CDR2 YYNGEE. CDR3 sequence: CASSVESRDYGYTF. For the CDR3, the DNA is TGTGCCAGCAGCGTAGAAAGCAGGGACTATGGCTACACCTTC.